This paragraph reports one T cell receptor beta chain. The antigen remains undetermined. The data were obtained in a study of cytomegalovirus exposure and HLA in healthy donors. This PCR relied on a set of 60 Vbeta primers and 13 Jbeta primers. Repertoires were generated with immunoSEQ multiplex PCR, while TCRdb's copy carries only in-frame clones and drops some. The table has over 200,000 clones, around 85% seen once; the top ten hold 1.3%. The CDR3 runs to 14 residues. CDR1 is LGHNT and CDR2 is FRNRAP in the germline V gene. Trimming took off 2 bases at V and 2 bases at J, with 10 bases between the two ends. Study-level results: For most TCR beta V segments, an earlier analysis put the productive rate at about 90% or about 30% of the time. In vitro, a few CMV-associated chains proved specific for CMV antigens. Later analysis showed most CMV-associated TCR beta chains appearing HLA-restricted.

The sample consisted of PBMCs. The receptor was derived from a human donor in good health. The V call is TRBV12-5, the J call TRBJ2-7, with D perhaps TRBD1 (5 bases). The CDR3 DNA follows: TGTGCTAGTGGTTTGTCGTCCAGGGCCTACGAGCAGTACTTC. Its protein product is CASGLSSRAYEQYF.